This T cell receptor beta chain appears in the sequencing data of a study of T cells in Graves' hyperthyroidism and ophthalmopathy. The hyperthyroidism patients had all been newly diagnosed, and their disease duration was under 2 months. Their ages ranged from 18 to 65 years. Germline V gene lookup returns CDR1 PRHDT and CDR2 FYEKMQ (reference sequence). Trimming removed 1 base at V and 3 bases at J, with 10 bases between. The CDR3 loop spans 14 amino acids. There were TCR beta CDR3 regions amplified from RNA transcripts. Researchers ran a first-round RT-PCR on the TCR CDR3 using the HTBI primer set. Each CDR3 protein is one row after TCRdb ran MiXCR on the multiplex PCR reads. The data show about 180,000 distinct CDR3 sequences, with about a sixth seen just once and 25% to 35% held by the top ten. Overall study findings and caveats: Median prediction lead before ophthalmopathy onset was 6.5 to 7 months with the model.

A remark on this clonotype: Its cognate antigen is unknown. Likely a read error: the CDR3 ends without its conserved phenylalanine or tryptophan.

The chain couples TRBV13 to TRBJ2-7, with D perhaps matching TRBD1 (5 bases). The sequenced sample was blood. The origin of this receptor is a woman in her fifties or sixties with Graves' hyperthyroidism. The CDR3 sequence: CASSLAAGFYEQYS. CDR3 DNA sequence: TGTGCCAGCAGCTTAGCGGCAGGGTTCTACGAGCAGTACTCC.